This T cell receptor beta chain was sequenced during a study of cytomegalovirus exposure and HLA in healthy donors. On the study more broadly: Drawn from HLA-typed donors, around 85 million unique TCRs were held in an early data release.

This clone turned up a few times. CDR3 length equals 16 residues. Germline V CDR1 and CDR2: SGDLS, YYNGEE. With 4 bases clipped from V and 4 bases from J, the junction kept 13 bases outside the gene matches. The PCR made use of 60 Vbeta and 13 Jbeta primers. The data were produced by immunoSEQ multiplex PCR, yet TCRdb's version contains in-frame clones alone and is incomplete. The sample shows 160,000 or so clones, 84% of them seen only once. The receptor comes from a young man in good health and CMV-seronegative. Input material: PBMCs. The chain joins TRBV9 to TRBJ1-1, with 7 bases fitting TRBD1. Here the CDR3 DNA reads TGTGCCAGCAGCCCCCGCAGACAGGGTCATAGCACTGAAGCTTTCTTT. Encoded protein: CASSPRRQGHSTEAFF.